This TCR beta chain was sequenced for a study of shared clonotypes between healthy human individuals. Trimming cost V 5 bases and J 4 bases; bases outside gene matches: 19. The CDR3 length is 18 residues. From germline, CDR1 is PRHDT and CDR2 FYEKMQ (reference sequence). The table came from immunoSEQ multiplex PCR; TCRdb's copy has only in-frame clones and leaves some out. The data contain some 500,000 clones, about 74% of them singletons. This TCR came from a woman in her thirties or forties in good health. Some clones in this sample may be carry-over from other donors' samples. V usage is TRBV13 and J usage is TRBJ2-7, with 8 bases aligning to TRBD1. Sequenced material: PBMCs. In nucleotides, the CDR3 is TGTGCCAGCAGCCTTTCTCCGCCATCGACAGGGGAGAGATACGAGCAGTACTTC. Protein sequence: CASSLSPPSTGERYEQYF. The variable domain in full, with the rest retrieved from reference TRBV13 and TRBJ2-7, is AAGVIQSPRHLIKEKRETATLKCYPIPRHDTVYWYQQGPGQDPQFLISFYEKMQSDKGSIPDRFSAQQFSDYHSELNMSSLELGDSALYFCASSLSPPSTGERYEQYFGPGTRLTVT.